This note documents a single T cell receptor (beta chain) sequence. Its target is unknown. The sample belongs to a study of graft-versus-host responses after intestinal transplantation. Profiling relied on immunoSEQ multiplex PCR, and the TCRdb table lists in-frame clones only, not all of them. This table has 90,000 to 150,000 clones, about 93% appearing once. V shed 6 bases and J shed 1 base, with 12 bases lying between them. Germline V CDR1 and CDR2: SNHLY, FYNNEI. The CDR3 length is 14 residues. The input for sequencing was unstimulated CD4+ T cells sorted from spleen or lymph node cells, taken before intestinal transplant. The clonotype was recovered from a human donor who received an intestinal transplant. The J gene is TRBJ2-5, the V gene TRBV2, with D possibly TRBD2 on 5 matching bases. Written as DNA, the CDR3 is TGTGCCAGCAGATTAGACTACCCCCAAGAGACCCAGTACTTC. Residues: CASRLDYPQETQYF.